This section outlines one T cell receptor beta chain sequence together with its context. The antigen is not known. From germline, CDR1 is SGHVS and CDR2 FQNEAQ. Between the trimmed V and J ends, which lost 3 bases and 3 bases, there was a span of 13 bases. The CDR3 sequence is 15 residues long. Clones were read by immunoSEQ multiplex PCR, and TCRdb kept only the in-frame ones, dropping some. The sample lists about 72,000 clones; around 86% were seen once. The data derive from a study of T cell responses to AZD1222 COVID-19 vaccine. Study-level findings and limits: Rises in breadth and depth of Spike-specific TCRs came after two AZD1222 doses. Possibly, clonal diversity was underestimated; donors were largely white British and included more females. Spike was spanned by vaccine-associated CD4 TCRs, which were dominant at 160-218 and 743-854.

Sequenced material: peripheral blood, taken on day 0 of AZD1222 vaccination. The clonotype originates from an adult in good health. The chain combines TRBV7-8 with TRBJ2-3, with D possibly TRBD2 on 6 matching bases. The CDR3 reads CASSFQEGATDTQYF. In nucleotides, the CDR3 is TGTGCCAGCAGCTTTCAGGAGGGAGCAACAGATACGCAGTATTTT.